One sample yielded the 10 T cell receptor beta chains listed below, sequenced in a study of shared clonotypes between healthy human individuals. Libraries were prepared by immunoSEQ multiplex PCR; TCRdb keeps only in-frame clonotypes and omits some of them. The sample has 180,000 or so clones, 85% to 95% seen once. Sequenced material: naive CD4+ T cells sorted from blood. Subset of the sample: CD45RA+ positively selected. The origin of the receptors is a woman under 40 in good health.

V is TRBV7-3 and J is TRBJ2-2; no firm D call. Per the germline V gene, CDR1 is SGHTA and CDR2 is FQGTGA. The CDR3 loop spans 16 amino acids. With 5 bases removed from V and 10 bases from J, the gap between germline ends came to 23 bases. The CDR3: CASSPARTQKRSELFF. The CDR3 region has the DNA TGTGCCAGCAGCCCCGCTCGTACTCAAAAACGATCGGAGCTGTTTTTT.

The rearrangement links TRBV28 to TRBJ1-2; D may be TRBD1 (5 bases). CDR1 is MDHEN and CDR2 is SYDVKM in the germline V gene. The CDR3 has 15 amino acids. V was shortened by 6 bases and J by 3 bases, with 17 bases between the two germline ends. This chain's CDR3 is CASSLAAGGDYGYTF. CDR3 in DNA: TGTGCCAGCAGCCTCGCCGCCGGGGGGGACTATGGCTACACCTTC.

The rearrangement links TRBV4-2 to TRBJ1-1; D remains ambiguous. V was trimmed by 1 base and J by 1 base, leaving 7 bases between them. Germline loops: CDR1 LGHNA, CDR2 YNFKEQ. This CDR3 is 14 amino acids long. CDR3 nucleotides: TGTGCCAGCAGCCAAGCGCTCCGGAACACTGAAGCTTTCTTT. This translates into CASSQALRNTEAFF.

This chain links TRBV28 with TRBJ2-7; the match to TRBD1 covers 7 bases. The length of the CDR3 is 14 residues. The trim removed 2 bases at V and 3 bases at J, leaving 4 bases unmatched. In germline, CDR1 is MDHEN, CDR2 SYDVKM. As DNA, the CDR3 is TGTGCCAGCAGTTTAGGGACAGCCCTCTACGAGCAGTACTTC. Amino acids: CASSLGTALYEQYF.

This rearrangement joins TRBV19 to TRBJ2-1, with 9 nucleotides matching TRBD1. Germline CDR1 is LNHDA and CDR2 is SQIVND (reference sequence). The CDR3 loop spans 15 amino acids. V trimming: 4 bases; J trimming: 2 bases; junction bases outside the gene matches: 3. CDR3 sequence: CASSKGTGPYNEQFF. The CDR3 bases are TGTGCCAGTAGTAAAGGGACAGGGCCCTACAATGAGCAGTTCTTC.

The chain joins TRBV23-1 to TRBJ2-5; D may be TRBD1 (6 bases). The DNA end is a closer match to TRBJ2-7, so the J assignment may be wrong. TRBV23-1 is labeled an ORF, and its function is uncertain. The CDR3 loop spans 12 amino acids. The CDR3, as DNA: TGCGCCAGCAGGGACAGAAGATACGAGCAGTACTTC. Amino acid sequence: CASRDRRYEQYF.

CDR3 protein: CASSQDGGSGWDLLGYTF. The CDR3 DNA reads TGCGCCAGCAGCCAAGACGGAGGGTCAGGGTGGGACCTCCTTGGCTACACCTTC. This chain joins TRBV4-1 and TRBJ1-2; possible D gene TRBD1, 5 bases. CDR1 and CDR2 from the germline V gene are MGHRA and YSYEKL. The CDR3 totals 18 residues. V was shortened by 0 bases and J by 7 bases, with 24 bases between the two germline ends.

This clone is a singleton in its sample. CDR3 sequence: CASSAQGYQPQHF. CDR3 DNA sequence: TGTGCCAGCAGCGCTCAGGGGTATCAGCCCCAGCATTTT. The chain carries TRBV9 and TRBJ1-5, with D possibly TRBD1 on 6 matching bases. The length of the CDR3 is 13 residues. V shed 3 bases and J shed 5 bases, with 9 bases lying between them. The germline gives CDR1 SGDLS, CDR2 YYNGEE.

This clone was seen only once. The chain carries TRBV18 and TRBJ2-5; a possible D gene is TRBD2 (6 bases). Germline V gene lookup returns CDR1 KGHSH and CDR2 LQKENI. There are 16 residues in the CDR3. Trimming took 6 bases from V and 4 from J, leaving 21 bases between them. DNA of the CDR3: TGTGCCAGCTCCCGTATAGCGGTCGACCTCGGAGAGACCCAGTACTTC. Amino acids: CASSRIAVDLGETQYF.

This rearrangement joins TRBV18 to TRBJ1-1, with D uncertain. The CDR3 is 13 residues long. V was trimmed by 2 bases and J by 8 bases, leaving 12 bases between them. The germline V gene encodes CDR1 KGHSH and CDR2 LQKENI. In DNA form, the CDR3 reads TGTGCCAGCTCACCAGGTTGGGAACAGGAAGCTTTCTTT. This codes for CASSPGWEQEAFF.